The clone carrying this TCR beta chain has only one observation. The data stem from a study of shared clonotypes between healthy human individuals. Profiling relied on immunoSEQ multiplex PCR, and the TCRdb table lists in-frame clones only, not all of them. The repertoire consists of fewer than 2.5 million clones, with roughly 93% occurring once and the leading ten covering 0.36%. V shed 0 bases and J shed 12 bases, with 8 bases lying between them. Germline CDR1 is ENHRY and CDR2 is SYGVKD. The CDR3 is made up of 12 amino acids. The sequence was obtained from a man younger than 35 in good health. Some clones in this sample may be carry-over from other donors' samples. This rearrangement joins TRBV10-3 to TRBJ1-4; D is undetermined. Specimen: naive CD4+ T cells from PBMCs. Subset noted: CD45RA+ positively selected. The CDR3 sequence is CAISESGVELFF. Written as DNA, the CDR3 is TGTGCCATCAGTGAGTCCGGGGTGGAACTGTTTTTT.